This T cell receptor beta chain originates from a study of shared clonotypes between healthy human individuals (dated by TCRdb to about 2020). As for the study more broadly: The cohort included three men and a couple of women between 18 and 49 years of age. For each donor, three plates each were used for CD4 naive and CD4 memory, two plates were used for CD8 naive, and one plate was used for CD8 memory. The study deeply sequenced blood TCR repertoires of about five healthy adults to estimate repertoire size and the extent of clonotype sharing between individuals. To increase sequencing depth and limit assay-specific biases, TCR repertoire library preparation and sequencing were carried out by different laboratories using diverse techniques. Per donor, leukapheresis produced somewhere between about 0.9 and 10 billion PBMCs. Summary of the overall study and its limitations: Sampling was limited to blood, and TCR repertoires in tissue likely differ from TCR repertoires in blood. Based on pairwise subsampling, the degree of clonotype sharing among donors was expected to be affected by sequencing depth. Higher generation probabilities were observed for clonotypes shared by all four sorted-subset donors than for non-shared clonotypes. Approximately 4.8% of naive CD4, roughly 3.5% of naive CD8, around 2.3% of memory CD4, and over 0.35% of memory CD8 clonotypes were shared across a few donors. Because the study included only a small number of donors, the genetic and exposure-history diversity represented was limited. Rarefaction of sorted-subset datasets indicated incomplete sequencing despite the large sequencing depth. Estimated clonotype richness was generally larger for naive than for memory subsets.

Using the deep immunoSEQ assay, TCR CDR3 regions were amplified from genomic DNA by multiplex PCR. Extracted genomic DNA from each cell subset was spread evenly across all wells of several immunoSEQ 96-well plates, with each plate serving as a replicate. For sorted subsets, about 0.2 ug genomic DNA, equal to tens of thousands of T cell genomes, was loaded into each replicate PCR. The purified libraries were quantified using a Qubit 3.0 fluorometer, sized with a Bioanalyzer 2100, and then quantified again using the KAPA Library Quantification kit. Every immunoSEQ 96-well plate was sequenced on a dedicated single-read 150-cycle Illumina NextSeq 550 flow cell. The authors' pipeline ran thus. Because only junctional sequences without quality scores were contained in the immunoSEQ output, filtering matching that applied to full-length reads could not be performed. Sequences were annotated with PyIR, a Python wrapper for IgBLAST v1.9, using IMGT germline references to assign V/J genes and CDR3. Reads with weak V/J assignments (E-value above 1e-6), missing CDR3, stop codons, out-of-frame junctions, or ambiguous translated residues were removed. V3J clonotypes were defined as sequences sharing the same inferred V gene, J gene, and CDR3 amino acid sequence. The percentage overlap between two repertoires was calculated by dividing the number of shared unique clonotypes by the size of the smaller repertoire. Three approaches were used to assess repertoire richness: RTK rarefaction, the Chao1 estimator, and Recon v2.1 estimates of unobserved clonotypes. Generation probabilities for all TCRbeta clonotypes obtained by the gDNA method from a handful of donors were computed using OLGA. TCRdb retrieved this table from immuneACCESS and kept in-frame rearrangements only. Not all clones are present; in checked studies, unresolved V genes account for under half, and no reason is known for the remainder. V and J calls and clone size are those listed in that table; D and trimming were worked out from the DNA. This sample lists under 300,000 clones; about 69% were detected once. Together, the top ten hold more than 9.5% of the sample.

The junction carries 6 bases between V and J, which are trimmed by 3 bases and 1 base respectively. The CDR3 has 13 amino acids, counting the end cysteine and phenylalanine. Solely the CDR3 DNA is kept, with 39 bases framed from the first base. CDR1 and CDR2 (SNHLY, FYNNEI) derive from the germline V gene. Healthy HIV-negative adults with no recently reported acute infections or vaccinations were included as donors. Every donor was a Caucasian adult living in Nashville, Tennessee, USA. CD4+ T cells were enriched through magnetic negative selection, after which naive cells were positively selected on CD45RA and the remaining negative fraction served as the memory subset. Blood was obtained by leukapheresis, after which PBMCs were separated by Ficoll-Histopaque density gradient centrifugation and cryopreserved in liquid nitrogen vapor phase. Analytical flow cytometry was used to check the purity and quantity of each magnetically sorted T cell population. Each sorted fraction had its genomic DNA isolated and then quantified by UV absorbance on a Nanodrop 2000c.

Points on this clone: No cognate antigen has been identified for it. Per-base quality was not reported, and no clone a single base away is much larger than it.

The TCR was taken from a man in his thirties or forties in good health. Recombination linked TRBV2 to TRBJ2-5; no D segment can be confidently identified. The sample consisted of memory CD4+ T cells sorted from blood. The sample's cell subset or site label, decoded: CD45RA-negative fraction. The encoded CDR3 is CASSDLIQETQYF. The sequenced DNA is TGTGCCAGCAGTGACCTAATCCAAGAGACCCAGTACTTC.